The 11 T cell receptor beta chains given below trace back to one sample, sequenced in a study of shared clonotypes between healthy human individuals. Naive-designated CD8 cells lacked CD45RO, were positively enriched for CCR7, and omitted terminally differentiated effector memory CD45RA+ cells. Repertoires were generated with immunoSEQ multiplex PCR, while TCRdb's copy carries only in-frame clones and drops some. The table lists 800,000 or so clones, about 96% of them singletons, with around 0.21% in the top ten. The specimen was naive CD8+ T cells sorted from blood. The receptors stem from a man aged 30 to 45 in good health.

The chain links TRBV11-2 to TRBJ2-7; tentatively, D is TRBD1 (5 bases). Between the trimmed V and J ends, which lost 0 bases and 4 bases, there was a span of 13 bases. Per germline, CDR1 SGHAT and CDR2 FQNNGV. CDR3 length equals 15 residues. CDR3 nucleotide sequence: TGTGCCAGCAGCTTAGATTTTGGGGCTCGGTACGAGCAGTACTTC. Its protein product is CASSLDFGARYEQYF.

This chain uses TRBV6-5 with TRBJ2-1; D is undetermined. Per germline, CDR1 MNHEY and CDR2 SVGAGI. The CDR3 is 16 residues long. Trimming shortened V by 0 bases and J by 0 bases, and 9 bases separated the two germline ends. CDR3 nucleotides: TGTGCCAGCAGTTACTCGGGCGTCAGCTCCTACAATGAGCAGTTCTTC. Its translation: CASSYSGVSSYNEQFF.

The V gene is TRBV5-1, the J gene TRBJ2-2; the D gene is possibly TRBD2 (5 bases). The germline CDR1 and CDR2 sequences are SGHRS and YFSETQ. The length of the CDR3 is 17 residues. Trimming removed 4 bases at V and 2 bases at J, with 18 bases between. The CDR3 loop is CASSPPAVGYNTGELFF. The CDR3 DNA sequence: TGCGCCAGCAGCCCACCAGCGGTGGGGTACAACACCGGGGAGCTGTTTTTT.

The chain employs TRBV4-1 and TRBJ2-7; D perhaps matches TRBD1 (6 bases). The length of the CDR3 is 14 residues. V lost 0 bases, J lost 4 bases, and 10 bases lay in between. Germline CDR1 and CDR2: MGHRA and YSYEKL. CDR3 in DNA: TGCGCCAGCAGCCAAGAGGGGGCGAGGTACGAGCAGTACTTC. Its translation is CASSQEGARYEQYF.

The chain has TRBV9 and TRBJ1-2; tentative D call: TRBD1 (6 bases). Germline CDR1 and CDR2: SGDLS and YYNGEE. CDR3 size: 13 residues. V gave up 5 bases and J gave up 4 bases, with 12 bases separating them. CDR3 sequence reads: CASRGQGPYGYTF. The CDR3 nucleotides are TGTGCCAGCAGGGGTCAGGGGCCCTATGGCTACACCTTC.

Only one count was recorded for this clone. DNA for the CDR3: TGTGCCAGCAGTTTAAGGCGGCAACTTCCCTCCGAGCAGTACTTC. Translating it yields CASSLRRQLPSEQYF. The chain is built from TRBV27 and TRBJ2-7; no reliable D call. Germline V gene data show CDR1 as MNHEY and CDR2 as SMNVEV (reference sequence). Trimming removed 2 bases at V and 6 bases at J, with 17 bases between. The CDR3 spans 15 residues.

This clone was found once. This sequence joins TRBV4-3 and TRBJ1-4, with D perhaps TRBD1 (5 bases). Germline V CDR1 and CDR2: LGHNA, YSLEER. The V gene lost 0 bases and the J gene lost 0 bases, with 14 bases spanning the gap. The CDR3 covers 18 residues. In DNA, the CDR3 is TGCGCCAGCAGCCAAGAGTGGGGGACCGGGGCAACTAATGAAAAACTGTTTTTT. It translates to CASSQEWGTGATNEKLFF.

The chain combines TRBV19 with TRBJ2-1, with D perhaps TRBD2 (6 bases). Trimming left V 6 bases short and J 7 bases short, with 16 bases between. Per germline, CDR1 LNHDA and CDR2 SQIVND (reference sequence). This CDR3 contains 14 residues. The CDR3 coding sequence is TGTGCCAGTAGGGCGGGGACCGGGATTAATGAGCAGTTCTTC. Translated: CASRAGTGINEQFF. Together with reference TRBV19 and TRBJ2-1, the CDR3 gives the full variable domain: DGGITQSPKYLFRKEGQNVTLSCEQNLNHDAMYWYRQDPGQGLRLIYYSQIVNDFQKGDIAEGYSVSREKKESFPLTVTSAQKNPTAFYLCASRAGTGINEQFFGPGTRLTVL.

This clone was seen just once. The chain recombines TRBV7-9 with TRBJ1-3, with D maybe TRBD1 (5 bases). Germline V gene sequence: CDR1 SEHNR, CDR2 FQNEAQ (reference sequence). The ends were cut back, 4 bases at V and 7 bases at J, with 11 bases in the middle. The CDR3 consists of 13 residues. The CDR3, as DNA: TGTGCCAGCAGCTGGGGCGGCGAGAACACCATATATTTT. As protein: CASSWGGENTIYF.

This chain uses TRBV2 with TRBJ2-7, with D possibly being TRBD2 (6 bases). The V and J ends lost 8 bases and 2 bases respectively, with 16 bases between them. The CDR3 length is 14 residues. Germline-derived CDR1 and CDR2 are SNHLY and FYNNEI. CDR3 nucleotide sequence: TGTGCCAGCGTTTGGTTGGCGGGAACCTACGAGCAGTACTTC. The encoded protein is CASVWLAGTYEQYF.

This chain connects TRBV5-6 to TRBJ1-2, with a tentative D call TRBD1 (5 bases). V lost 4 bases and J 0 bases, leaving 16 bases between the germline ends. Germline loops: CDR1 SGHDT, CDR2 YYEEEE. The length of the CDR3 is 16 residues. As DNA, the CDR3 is TGTGCCAGCAGCCCCGACGGGGACGGAACTAACTATGGCTACACCTTC. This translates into CASSPDGDGTNYGYTF.